The clone carrying this T cell receptor beta chain was recorded once. No antigen is known for it. Mismatch with germline at one junction end may stem from a read error. It was with a sample-barcoded 5' primer and a J-beta primer mix that a second PCR of roughly 7 to 11 cycles was run. TCRdb re-called the 5' RACE reads through MiXCR, storing one row per CDR3 protein. The sample carries approximately 960,000 distinct CDR3 sequences, almost 30% recorded once. The CDR3 has 14 amino acids. The germline gives CDR1 SGHTA, CDR2 FQGNSA. This entry comes from a study of blood T cells in healthy people across ages. Study observations and caveats: Both naive CD4+ cell counts and diversity were greater in long-lived donors than in aged donors.

This sample was also put to use in a study of T cells of mothers and their children.

Sequences were obtained from blood. The chain joins TRBV7-2 to TRBJ2-1; 9 nucleotides match TRBD1. The sequence came from a woman aged 40 to 50 in good health. The CDR3 loop is CAGSVGTGNNEQFF. The CDR3 DNA sequence: TGTGCCGGCAGCGTTGGGACAGGGAACAATGAGCAGTTCTTC.